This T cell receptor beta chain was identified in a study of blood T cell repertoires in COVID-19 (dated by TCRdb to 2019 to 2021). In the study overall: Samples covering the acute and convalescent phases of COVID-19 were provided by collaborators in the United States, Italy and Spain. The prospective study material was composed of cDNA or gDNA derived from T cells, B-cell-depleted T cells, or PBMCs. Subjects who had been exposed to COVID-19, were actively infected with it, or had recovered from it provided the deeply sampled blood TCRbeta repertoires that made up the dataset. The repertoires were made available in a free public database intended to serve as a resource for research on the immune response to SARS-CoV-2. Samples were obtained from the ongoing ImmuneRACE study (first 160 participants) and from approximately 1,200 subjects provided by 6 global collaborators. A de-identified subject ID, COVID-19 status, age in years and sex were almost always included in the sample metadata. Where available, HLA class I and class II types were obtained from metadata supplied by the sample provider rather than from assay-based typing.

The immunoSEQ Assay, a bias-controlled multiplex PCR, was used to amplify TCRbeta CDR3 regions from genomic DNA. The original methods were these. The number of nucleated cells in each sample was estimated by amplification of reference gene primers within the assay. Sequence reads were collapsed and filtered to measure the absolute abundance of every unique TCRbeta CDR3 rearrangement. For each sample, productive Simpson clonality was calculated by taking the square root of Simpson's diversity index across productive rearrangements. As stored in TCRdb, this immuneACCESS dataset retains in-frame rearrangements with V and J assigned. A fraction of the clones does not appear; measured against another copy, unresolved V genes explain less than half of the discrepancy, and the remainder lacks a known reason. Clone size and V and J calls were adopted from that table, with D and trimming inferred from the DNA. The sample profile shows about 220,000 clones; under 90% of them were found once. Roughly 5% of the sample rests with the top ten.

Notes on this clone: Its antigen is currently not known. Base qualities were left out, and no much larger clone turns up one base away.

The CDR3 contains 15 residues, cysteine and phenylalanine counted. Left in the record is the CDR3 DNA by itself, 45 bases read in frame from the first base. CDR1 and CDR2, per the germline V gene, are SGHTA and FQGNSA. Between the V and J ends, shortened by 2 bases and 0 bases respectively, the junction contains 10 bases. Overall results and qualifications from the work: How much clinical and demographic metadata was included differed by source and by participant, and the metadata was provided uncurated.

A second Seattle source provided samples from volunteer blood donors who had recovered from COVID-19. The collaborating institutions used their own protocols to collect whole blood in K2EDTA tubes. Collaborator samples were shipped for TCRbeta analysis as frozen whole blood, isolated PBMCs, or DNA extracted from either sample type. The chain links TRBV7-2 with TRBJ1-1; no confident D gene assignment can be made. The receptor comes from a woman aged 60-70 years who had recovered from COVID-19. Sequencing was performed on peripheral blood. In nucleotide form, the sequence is TGTGCCAGCAGCTTATACGGGGTGATGAACACTGAAGCTTTCTTT. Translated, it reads CASSLYGVMNTEAFF.